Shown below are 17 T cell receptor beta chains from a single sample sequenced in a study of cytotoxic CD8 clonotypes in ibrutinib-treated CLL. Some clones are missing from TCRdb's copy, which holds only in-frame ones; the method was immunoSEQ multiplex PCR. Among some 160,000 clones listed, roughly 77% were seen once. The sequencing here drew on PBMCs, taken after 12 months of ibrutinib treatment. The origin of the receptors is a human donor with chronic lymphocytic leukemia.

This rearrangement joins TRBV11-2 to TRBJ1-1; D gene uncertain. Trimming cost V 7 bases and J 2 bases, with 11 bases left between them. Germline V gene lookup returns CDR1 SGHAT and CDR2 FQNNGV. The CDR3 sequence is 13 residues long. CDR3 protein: CASIAGSNTEAFF. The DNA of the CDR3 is TGTGCCAGCATCGCAGGCTCCAACACTGAAGCTTTCTTT.

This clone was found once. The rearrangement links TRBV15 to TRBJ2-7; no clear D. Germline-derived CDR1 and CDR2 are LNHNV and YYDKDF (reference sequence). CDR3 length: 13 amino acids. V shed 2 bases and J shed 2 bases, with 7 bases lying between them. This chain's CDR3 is CATSRQFAYEQYF. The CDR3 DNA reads TGTGCCACCAGCAGACAGTTCGCCTACGAGCAGTACTTC.

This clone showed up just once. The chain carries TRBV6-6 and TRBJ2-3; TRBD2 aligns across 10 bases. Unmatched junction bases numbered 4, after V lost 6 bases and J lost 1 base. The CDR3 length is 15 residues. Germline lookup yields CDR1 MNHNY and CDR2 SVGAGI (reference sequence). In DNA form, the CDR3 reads TGTGCCAGCAGACTCACTAGCGGGGGCACAGATACGCAGTATTTT. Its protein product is CASRLTSGGTDTQYF.

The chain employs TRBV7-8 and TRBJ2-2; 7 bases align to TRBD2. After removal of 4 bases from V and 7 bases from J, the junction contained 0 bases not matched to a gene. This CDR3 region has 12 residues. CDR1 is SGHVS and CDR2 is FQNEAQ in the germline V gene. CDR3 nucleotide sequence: TGTGCCAGCAGCTGGACTAGCGGGGAGCTGTTTTTT. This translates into CASSWTSGELFF. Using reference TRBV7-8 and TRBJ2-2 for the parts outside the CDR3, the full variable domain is GAGVSQSPRYKVAKRGQDVALRCDPISGHVSLFWYQQALGQGPEFLTYFQNEAQLDKSGLPSDRFFAERPEGSVSTLKIQRTQQEDSAVYLCASSWTSGELFFGEGSRLTVL.

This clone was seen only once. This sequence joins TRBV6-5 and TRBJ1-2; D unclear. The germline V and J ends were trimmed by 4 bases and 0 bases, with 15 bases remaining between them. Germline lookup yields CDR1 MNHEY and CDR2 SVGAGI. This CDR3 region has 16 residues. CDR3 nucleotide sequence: TGTGCCAGCAGTTTATCCCACACCTGGGCTAACTATGGCTACACCTTC. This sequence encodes CASSLSHTWANYGYTF.

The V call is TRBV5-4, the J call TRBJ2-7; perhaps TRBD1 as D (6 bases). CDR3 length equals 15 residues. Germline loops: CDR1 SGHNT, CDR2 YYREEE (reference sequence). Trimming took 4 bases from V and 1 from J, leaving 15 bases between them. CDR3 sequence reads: CASSPPGHASYEQYF. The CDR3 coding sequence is TGTGCCAGCAGCCCACCGGGACATGCATCCTACGAGCAGTACTTC. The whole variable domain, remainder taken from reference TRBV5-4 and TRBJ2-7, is ETGVTQSPTHLIKTRGQQVTLRCSSQSGHNTVSWYQQALGQGPQFIFQYYREEENGRGNFPPRFSGLQFPNYSSELNVNALELDDSALYLCASSPPGHASYEQYFGPGTRLTVT.

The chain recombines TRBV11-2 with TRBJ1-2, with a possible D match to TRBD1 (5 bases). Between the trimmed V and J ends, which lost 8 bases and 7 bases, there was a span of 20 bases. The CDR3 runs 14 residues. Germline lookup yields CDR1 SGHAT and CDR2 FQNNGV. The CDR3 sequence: CASRSLTGRGGYTF. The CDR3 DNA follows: TGTGCCAGCCGCTCCCTAACGGGAAGGGGTGGCTACACCTTC.

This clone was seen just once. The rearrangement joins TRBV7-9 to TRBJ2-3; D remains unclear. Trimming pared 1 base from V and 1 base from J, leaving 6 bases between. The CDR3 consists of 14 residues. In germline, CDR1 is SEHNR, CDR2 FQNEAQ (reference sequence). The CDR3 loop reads CASSLVPRTDTQYF. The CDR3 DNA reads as TGTGCCAGCAGCTTAGTTCCCCGCACAGATACGCAGTATTTT.

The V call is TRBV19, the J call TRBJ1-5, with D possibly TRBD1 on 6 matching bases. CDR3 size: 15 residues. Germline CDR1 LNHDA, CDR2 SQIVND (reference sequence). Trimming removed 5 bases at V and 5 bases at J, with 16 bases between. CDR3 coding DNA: TGTGCCAGTAGTTCTGTAGGGGGGTCGTATCAGCCCCAGCATTTT. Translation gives CASSSVGGSYQPQHF.

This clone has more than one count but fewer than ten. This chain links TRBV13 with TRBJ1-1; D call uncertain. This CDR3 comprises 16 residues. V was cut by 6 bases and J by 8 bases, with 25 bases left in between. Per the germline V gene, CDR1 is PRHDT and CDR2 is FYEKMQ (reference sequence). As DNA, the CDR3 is TGTGCCAGCAGTTTTACGACCGGACGGCAACTAGGCGAAGCTTTCTTT. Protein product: CASSFTTGRQLGEAFF.

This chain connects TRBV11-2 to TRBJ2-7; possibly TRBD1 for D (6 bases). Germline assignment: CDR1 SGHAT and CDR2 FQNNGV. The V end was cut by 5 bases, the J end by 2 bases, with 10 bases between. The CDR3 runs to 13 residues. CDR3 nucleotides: TGTGCCAGCAGCCCGGACAGTGCCTACGAGCAGTACTTC. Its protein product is CASSPDSAYEQYF.

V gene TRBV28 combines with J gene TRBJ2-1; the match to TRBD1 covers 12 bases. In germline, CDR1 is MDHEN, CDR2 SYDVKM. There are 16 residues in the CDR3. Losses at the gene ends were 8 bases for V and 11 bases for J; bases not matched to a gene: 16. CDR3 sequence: CASSPPGQGARAQQFF. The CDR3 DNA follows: TGTGCCAGCTCCCCTCCGGGACAGGGGGCGCGCGCACAGCAGTTCTTC.

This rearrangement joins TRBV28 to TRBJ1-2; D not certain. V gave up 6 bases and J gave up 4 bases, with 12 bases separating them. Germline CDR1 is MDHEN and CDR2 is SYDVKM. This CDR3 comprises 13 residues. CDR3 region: CASRYRKFYGYTF. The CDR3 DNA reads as TGTGCCAGCAGATACCGCAAGTTCTATGGCTACACCTTC.

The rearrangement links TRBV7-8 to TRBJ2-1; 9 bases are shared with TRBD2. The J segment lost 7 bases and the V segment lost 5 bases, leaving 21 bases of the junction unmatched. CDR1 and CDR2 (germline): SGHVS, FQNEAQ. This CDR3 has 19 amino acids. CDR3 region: CASSRDSRLAGMAVNEQFF. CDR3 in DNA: TGTGCCAGCAGCAGGGACTCCAGGCTAGCGGGAATGGCAGTTAATGAGCAGTTCTTC.

CDR3 sequence reads: CASSLRTGTMNTEAFF. The CDR3 DNA is TGTGCCAGCAGCCTCCGGACAGGGACCATGAACACTGAAGCTTTCTTT. The chain employs TRBV7-9 and TRBJ1-1; 8 positions match TRBD1. CDR3 length: 16 residues. V shed 5 bases and J 0 bases; nucleotides not matched to a gene: 8. The germline V gene encodes CDR1 SEHNR and CDR2 FQNEAQ (reference sequence). The whole variable domain, remainder taken from reference TRBV7-9 and TRBJ1-1, is DTGVSQNPRHKITKRGQNVTFRCDPISEHNRLYWYRQTLGQGPEFLTYFQNEAQLEKSRLLSDRFSAERPKGSFSTLEIQRTEQGDSAMYLCASSLRTGTMNTEAFFGQGTRLTVV.

DNA of the CDR3: TGTGCCAGCAGCCCAAAGGGATCAGCGGGGGGCCTGGGAGATACGCAGTATTTT. Its protein product is CASSPKGSAGGLGDTQYF. The V and J genes are TRBV9 and TRBJ2-3; 9 nucleotides agree with TRBD2. The CDR3 runs 18 residues. After removal of 4 bases from V and 5 bases from J, the junction contained 17 bases not matched to a gene. Germline CDR1 reads SGDLS; CDR2 reads YYNGEE. The whole variable domain, filled in from reference TRBV9 and TRBJ2-3, reads DSGVTQTPKHLITATGQRVTLRCSPRSGDLSVYWYQQSLDQGLQFLIQYYNGEERAKGNILERFSAQQFPDLHSELNLSSLELGDSALYFCASSPKGSAGGLGDTQYFGPGTRLTVL.

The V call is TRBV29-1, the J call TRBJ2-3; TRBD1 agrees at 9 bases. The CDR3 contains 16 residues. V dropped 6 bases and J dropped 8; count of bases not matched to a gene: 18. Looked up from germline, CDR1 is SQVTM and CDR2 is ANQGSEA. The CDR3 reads CSVRDRDREPGGTQYF. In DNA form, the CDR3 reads TGCAGCGTGAGAGACCGGGACAGGGAACCCGGGGGTACGCAGTATTTT.